The rows below give T cell receptor beta chains drawn from one sample of a study of T cell responses to AZD1222 COVID-19 vaccine. Libraries were prepared by immunoSEQ multiplex PCR; TCRdb keeps only in-frame clonotypes and omits some of them. Of around 80,000 clones in the sample, roughly 88% are singletons; the top ten hold more than 9%. The source material was peripheral blood, sampled 28 days after the second AZD1222 dose. All receptors come from an adult who received the AZD1222 COVID-19 vaccine. Both conserved end residues are part of each CDR3. D genes are given only for firm matches. Expanded clones are given a class, and other clones once, few, many or no size at all.

d_gene	v_gene	abundance	j_gene	CDR3aa	CDR3nt
NA	TRBV5-1	NA	TRBJ2-7	CASSVVEGHYEQYF	TGCGCCAGCAGCGTGGTTGAGGGTCACTACGAGCAGTACTTC
NA	TRBV3-1/TRBV3-2	few	TRBJ1-1	CASSQDRRNTEAFF	TGTGCCAGCAGCCAAGATAGGCGTAACACTGAAGCTTTCTTT
NA	TRBV5-4	NA	TRBJ1-1	CASSLGGGAFF	TGTGCCAGCAGCTTGGGAGGGGGTGCTTTCTTT
TRBD1	TRBV3-1/TRBV3-2	NA	TRBJ1-1	CASSQRDRGTEAFF	TGTGCCAGCAGCCAACGGGACAGGGGGACTGAAGCTTTCTTT
NA	TRBV7-9	NA	TRBJ2-3	CASSLAETTDTQYF	TGTGCCAGCAGCTTAGCAGAAACCACAGATACGCAGTATTTT
NA	TRBV3-1/TRBV3-2	NA	TRBJ1-1	CASSQGPLNTEAFF	TGTGCCAGCAGCCAAGGACCACTGAACACTGAAGCTTTCTTT
NA	TRBV19	NA	TRBJ1-2	CASSILGVQGYTF	TGTGCCAGTAGTATTCTGGGGGTTCAGGGCTACACCTTC
NA	TRBV28	NA	TRBJ1-1	CASRLPGTNTEAFF	TGTGCCAGCAGATTGCCGGGTACGAACACTGAAGCTTTCTTT
TRBD1	TRBV5-4	NA	TRBJ1-2	CASSLGSQGGTF	TGTGCCAGCAGCTTGGGCAGTCAGGGGGGAACCTTC
NA	TRBV6-1	NA	TRBJ1-3	CASSEYKVSGNTIYF	TGTGCCAGCAGTGAATATAAGGTTTCTGGAAACACCATATATTTT
NA	TRBV7-6	NA	TRBJ2-7	CASSLDRGFPGQYF	TGTGCCAGCAGCTTAGATCGGGGCTTCCCCGGGCAGTACTTC
NA	TRBV2	once	TRBJ1-6	CASRTSGSPLHF	TGTGCCAGCAGGACCTCGGGATCACCCCTCCACTTT
NA	TRBV5-1	NA	TRBJ1-3	CASSLGERNTIYF	TGCGCCAGCAGCTTGGGGGAAAGAAACACCATATATTTT
NA	TRBV4-1	once	TRBJ2-3	CASSPTTAVDTQYF	TGCGCCAGCAGCCCGACGACCGCCGTGGATACGCAGTATTTT
NA	TRBV19	NA	TRBJ1-2	CASSVSYGYTF	TGTGCCAGTAGTGTGTCCTATGGCTACACCTTC
NA	TRBV12-3/TRBV12-4	NA	TRBJ1-2	CASSLGGNHGYTF	TGTGCCAGCAGTTTAGGGGGGAACCATGGCTACACCTTC
TRBD1	TRBV24-1	NA	TRBJ2-2	CATSDLGTGTNTGELFF	TGTGCCACCAGTGACCTCGGGACAGGGACGAACACCGGGGAGCTGTTTTTT
NA	TRBV3-1/TRBV3-2	NA	TRBJ2-7	CASSRAGLLSYEQYF	TGTGCCAGCAGCCGGGCCGGGCTATTGTCCTACGAGCAGTACTTC
TRBD1	TRBV28	NA	TRBJ1-3	CASSSTNRGAGNTIYF	TGTGCCAGCAGTTCTACTAACAGGGGAGCTGGAAACACCATATATTTT